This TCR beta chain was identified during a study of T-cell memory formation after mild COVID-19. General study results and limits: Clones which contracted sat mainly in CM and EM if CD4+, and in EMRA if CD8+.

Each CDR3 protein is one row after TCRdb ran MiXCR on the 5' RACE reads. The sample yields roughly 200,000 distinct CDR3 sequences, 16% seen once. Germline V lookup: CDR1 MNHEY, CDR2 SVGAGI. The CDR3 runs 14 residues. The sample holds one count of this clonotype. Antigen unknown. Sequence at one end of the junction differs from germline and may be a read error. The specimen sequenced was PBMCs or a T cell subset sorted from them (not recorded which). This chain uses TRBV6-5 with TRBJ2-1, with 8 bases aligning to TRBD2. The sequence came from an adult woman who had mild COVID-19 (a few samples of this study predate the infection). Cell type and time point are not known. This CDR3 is CASSPRTSSYEKFF. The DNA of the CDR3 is TGTGCCAGCAGTCCTCGGACTAGCAGCTATGAGAAGTTCTTC.